Presented here are 11 T cell receptor beta chains from one specimen sequenced in a study of cytomegalovirus exposure and HLA in healthy donors (dated by TCRdb to 2016 to 2017). The library was made by the immunoSEQ multiplex PCR assay. A mixture of 60 forward primers for TCR Vbeta segments and 13 reverse primers for TCR Jbeta segments was used in the multiplex PCR. The immuneACCESS repertoire file appears here via TCRdb, limited to in-frame rearrangements. These files lack a portion of the clones; in checked studies, under half of the deficit traces to unresolved V genes, and the cause of the others is not known. A total of 280,000 or so clones appear in this sample, approximately 90% of them only once. The top ten clones comprise about 2% of the sample. Sequences were obtained from PBMCs. These receptors originate from a woman aged 18-29 years in good health and CMV-seronegative.

J is TRBJ2-7 and V is TRBV7-9; tentatively, D is TRBD1 (6 bases). The germline gives CDR1 SEHNR, CDR2 FQNEAQ (reference sequence). The CDR3 is 15 amino acids. V gave up 6 bases and J gave up 6 bases, with 21 bases separating them. CDR3 sequence reads: CASSPSGTGQGEQYF. DNA of the CDR3: TGTGCCAGCAGTCCCTCGGGCACAGGGCAGGGCGAGCAGTACTTC.

V is TRBV11-2 and J is TRBJ1-6; TRBD1 matches 7 bases. V lost 2 bases and J lost 5; bases outside the gene matches: 6. CDR1 is SGHAT and CDR2 is FQNNGV in the germline V gene. The CDR3 covers 16 residues. Here the CDR3 DNA reads TGTGCCAGCAGCTTATTGGCAGGGGGGAATAATTCACCCCTCCACTTT. This gives the protein CASSLLAGGNNSPLHF. Complete variable domain (other parts from reference TRBV11-2 and TRBJ1-6): EAGVAQSPRYKIIEKRQSVAFWCNPISGHATLYWYQQILGQGPKLLIQFQNNGVVDDSQLPKDRFSAERLKGVDSTLKIQPAKLEDSAVYLCASSLLAGGNNSPLHFGNGTRLTVT.

As regards this clone: The identical CDR3 is also encoded by other nucleotide sequences in the sample. The rearrangement joins TRBV11-2 to TRBJ1-6, with TRBD1 as a possible D gene (6 bases). Germline CDR1 reads SGHAT; CDR2 reads FQNNGV. The V and J ends lost 2 bases and 13 bases respectively, with 18 bases between them. The CDR3 is 15 residues long. The CDR3, as DNA: TGTGCCAGCAGCTTACCGGGGACACTTTTTGCCCCCCTCCACTTT. Its protein is CASSLPGTLFAPLHF. Full variable domain (missing parts from reference TRBV11-2 and TRBJ1-6): EAGVAQSPRYKIIEKRQSVAFWCNPISGHATLYWYQQILGQGPKLLIQFQNNGVVDDSQLPKDRFSAERLKGVDSTLKIQPAKLEDSAVYLCASSLPGTLFAPLHFGNGTRLTVT.

The rearrangement joins TRBV7-3 to TRBJ2-1; 14 nucleotides agree with TRBD2. V dropped 3 bases and J dropped 6; count of bases not matched to a gene: 13. The CDR3 consists of 19 residues. Germline lookup yields CDR1 SGHTA and CDR2 FQGTGA. The CDR3 DNA reads TGTGCCAGCAGCTTCTTGCCCGGGACTAGCGGGGGAAGGAGCAATGAGCAGTTCTTC. Amino acid sequence: CASSFLPGTSGGRSNEQFF.

The rearrangement joins TRBV5-1 to TRBJ2-7; 7 bases align to TRBD2. Germline loops: CDR1 SGHRS, CDR2 YFSETQ. V lost 3 bases and J lost 4; bases outside the gene matches: 7. The CDR3 is 14 residues long. CDR3 DNA: TGCGCCAGCAGCTCAGGCGGGGGTGAATACGAGCAGTACTTC. Its protein is CASSSGGGEYEQYF.

DNA for the CDR3: TGTGCCAGCAGTCCTCAGGGTGAAAAACTGTTTTTT. Residues: CASSPQGEKLFF. This chain links TRBV25-1 with TRBJ1-4, with D possibly matching TRBD1 (5 bases). Trimming shortened V by 5 bases and J by 7 bases, and 8 bases separated the two germline ends. This CDR3 is built from 12 residues. The germline gives CDR1 MGHDK, CDR2 SYGVNS.

The genes are TRBV29-1 and TRBJ2-2, with D possibly matching TRBD1 (6 bases). Germline V gives CDR1 SQVTM, CDR2 ANQGSEA. The CDR3 length is 15 residues. Trimming removed 6 bases from V and 3 bases from J, with 17 bases in between. The chain's CDR3 is CSVLIFGGHTGELFF. Written as DNA, the CDR3 is TGCAGCGTCCTAATTTTTGGGGGCCACACCGGGGAGCTGTTTTTT.

The CDR3 here is CASSLPAQGRVNYGYTF. CDR3 sequence (DNA): TGTGCCAGCAGCTTACCGGCCCAGGGTAGGGTGAACTATGGCTACACCTTC. This rearrangement joins TRBV7-6 to TRBJ1-2, with D tentatively TRBD1 (5 bases). Germline V gene lookup returns CDR1 SGHVS and CDR2 FNYEAQ. The CDR3 has 17 residues. Deletions cut 2 bases from V and 2 bases from J, with 18 bases between.

V and J are TRBV19 and TRBJ2-7; D unresolved. CDR1 LNHDA and CDR2 SQIVND come from the germline V gene (reference sequence). The CDR3 has 14 amino acids. V lost 5 bases, J lost 2 bases, and 13 bases lay in between. The CDR3 spells CASSWAPRAYEQYF. The DNA of the CDR3 is TGTGCCAGTAGTTGGGCCCCAAGAGCCTACGAGCAGTACTTC.

This clone was seen a single time. The chain is built from TRBV5-5 and TRBJ1-6; 9 positions agree with TRBD1. V shed 2 bases and J 7 bases; nucleotides not matched to a gene: 4. The CDR3 consists of 15 residues. Looked up from germline, CDR1 is SGHKS and CDR2 is YYEKEE (reference sequence). CDR3 sequence reads: CASSFRDRENSPLHF. The CDR3 nucleotides are TGTGCCAGCAGCTTCCGGGACAGGGAAAATTCACCCCTCCACTTT. The entire variable domain, with the rest obtained from reference TRBV5-5 and TRBJ1-6, is as follows: DAGVTQSPTHLIKTRGQQVTLRCSPISGHKSVSWYQQVLGQGPQFIFQYYEKEERGRGNFPDRFSARQFPNYSSELNVNALLLGDSALYLCASSFRDRENSPLHFGNGTRLTVT.

This chain links TRBV9 with TRBJ1-2; no clear D. The CDR3 consists of 14 residues. V was shortened by 0 bases and J by 8 bases, with 14 bases between the two germline ends. CDR1 SGDLS and CDR2 YYNGEE come from the germline V gene. The CDR3 is CASSVAVGPGGYTF. DNA of the CDR3: TGTGCCAGCAGCGTAGCTGTAGGTCCGGGAGGCTACACCTTC.